Listed below are T cell receptor beta chains from one sample, sequenced in a study of breast tumors, draining lymph nodes, adjacent tissues. TCRdb reprocessed the multiplex PCR reads with MiXCR, giving one entry per CDR3 protein. The sample lists approximately 280,000 distinct CDR3 sequences, 30% occurring once. Sequencing was carried out using axillary lymph node tissue. The receptors derive from a female donor with breast cancer. Some clones in this sample may be carry-over from other donors' samples. Each CDR3 is given with its conserved first and last residue. The D gene is left open where the match is weak. Clone size, where shown, is once, few, many, or a class for clones that have expanded.

CDR3: CASSRITGPSTDTQYF
DNA: TGTGCCAGCAGCCGTATTACAGGGCCTAGCACAGATACGCAGTATTTC
size: -
length: 16
J: TRBJ2-3
D: -
V: TRBV2

CDR3: CASSYGQGATDTQYF
DNA: TGTGCCAGCAGTTACGGACAGGGGGCGACAGATACGCAGTATTTT
size: -
length: 15
J: TRBJ2-3
D: TRBD1
V: TRBV6-1

CDR3: CASSFLDRFNNEQFF
DNA: TGTGCCAGCAGCTTTCTGGACAGGTTTAACAATGAGCAGTTCTTC
size: many
length: 15
J: TRBJ2-1
D: TRBD1
V: TRBV7-2

CDR3: CSAPNGRTGTYEQYF
DNA: TGCAGTGCTCCAAACGGACGGACAGGAACCTACGAGCAGTACTTC
size: many
length: 15
J: TRBJ2-7
D: TRBD1
V: TRBV20-1

CDR3: CASSIGGRGTQYF
DNA: TGTGCCAGTAGTATTGGTGGCCGAGGGACCCAGTACTTC
size: many
length: 13
J: TRBJ2-5
D: -
V: TRBV19

CDR3: CASSSRLAGGQVF
DNA: TGTGCCAGCAGTTCCCGACTAGCGGGAGGGCAAGTCTTC
size: few
length: 13
J: TRBJ2-1
D: TRBD2
V: TRBV28

CDR3: CASTYRGSNQPQHF
DNA: TGTGCCAGCACCTACAGGGGGAGCAATCAGCCCCAGCATTTT
size: -
length: 14
J: TRBJ1-5
D: TRBD1
V: TRBV6-2/TRBV6-3

CDR3: CASSNRGYEQYF
DNA: TGTGCCAGCAGCAACAGGGGATACGAGCAGTACTTC
size: many
length: 12
J: TRBJ2-7
D: TRBD1
V: TRBV11-1

CDR3: CASSLRTGNNSPLHF
DNA: TGTGCCAGCAGCCTACGGACAGGGAATAATTCACCCCTCCACTTT
size: few
length: 15
J: TRBJ1-6
D: TRBD1
V: TRBV28

CDR3: CASGQEQETNEKLFF
DNA: TGCGCCAGCGGCCAAGAACAGGAGACTAATGAAAAACTGTTTTTT
size: -
length: 15
J: TRBJ1-4
D: -
V: TRBV4-1

CDR3: CASSGEQARSFGYTF
DNA: TGTGCCAGCAGCGGGGAACAGGCGCGGTCGTTTGGCTACACCTTC
size: -
length: 15
J: TRBJ1-2
D: -
V: TRBV5-8

CDR3: CASSIGGQGYSPLHF
DNA: TGCGCCAGCAGCATTGGGGGACAGGGGTATTCACCCCTCCACTTT
size: few
length: 15
J: TRBJ1-6
D: TRBD1
V: TRBV5-1

CDR3: CASFPNGDKEIYEQYF
DNA: TGTGCCAGTTTCCCAAATGGCGATAAGGAGATCTACGAGCAGTACTTC
size: many
length: 16
J: TRBJ2-7
D: -
V: TRBV6-6